The 26 T cell receptor beta chains in this list originate from one sample, sequenced in a study of shared clonotypes between healthy human individuals. Some clones are missing from TCRdb's copy, which holds only in-frame ones; the method was immunoSEQ multiplex PCR. Among approximately 500,000 clones listed, 90% to 97% were seen once. The sequenced sample consisted of naive CD4+ T cells sorted from blood. As to subset: CD45RA+ positively selected. All receptors come from a woman under 40 in good health.

The gene calls are TRBV12-5 and TRBJ2-1; 7 nucleotides match TRBD2. The germline gives CDR1 LGHNT, CDR2 FRNRAP. CDR3 length equals 15 residues. J lost 8 bases, V lost 1 base, and 8 bases had no gene match. The CDR3 DNA sequence: TGTGCTAGTGGTTTGGACCTACCGGGGAGGGATGAGCAGTTCTTC. Protein sequence: CASGLDLPGRDEQFF.

About this clone: Other DNA sequences in the sample encode the same CDR3. The chain uses TRBV18 and TRBJ2-7; the match to TRBD1 covers 7 bases. The CDR3 extends over 14 amino acids. Germline CDR1 KGHSH, CDR2 LQKENI. The ends lost 2 bases at V and 2 bases at J; junction bases unmatched: 3. CDR3 residues: CASSPGTGAYEQYF. In DNA, the CDR3 is TGTGCCAGCTCACCAGGTACAGGGGCCTACGAGCAGTACTTC.

A note on this clone: At the DNA level, this CDR3 is encoded by other sequences in the same sample as well. The chain uses TRBV7-9 and TRBJ1-1; D is possibly TRBD1 (5 bases). V was shortened by 0 bases and J by 1 base, with 6 bases between the two germline ends. The CDR3 is 14 residues long. CDR1 is SEHNR, CDR2 FQNEAQ, per germline (reference sequence). CDR3 protein: CASSLAGGNTEAFF. The CDR3 DNA sequence: TGTGCCAGCAGCTTAGCGGGGGGGAACACTGAAGCTTTCTTT.

The rearrangement joins TRBV2 to TRBJ2-1, with 13 bases that match TRBD2. This CDR3 is 19 amino acids long. Germline CDR1 reads SNHLY; CDR2 reads FYNNEI. J gave up 5 bases and V 6 bases, and 16 bases lay outside the gene matches. CDR3 nucleotides: TGTGCCAGCAGCCGGGCACTAGCGGGAGGGCGGATTCTACACAATGAGCAGTTCTTC. Encoded protein: CASSRALAGGRILHNEQFF.

The chain carries TRBV28 and TRBJ1-3; maybe TRBD1 (5 bases). Trimming took 6 bases from V and 2 from J, leaving 14 bases between them. Germline V gives CDR1 MDHEN, CDR2 SYDVKM. The CDR3 is 15 amino acids. The chain's CDR3 is CASSPIRAPGNTIYF. The CDR3 coding sequence is TGTGCCAGCAGCCCCATCAGGGCCCCTGGAAACACCATATATTTT.

This clone has only one observation. The chain uses TRBV6-1 and TRBJ1-2, with D unclear. The germline CDR1 and CDR2 sequences are MNHNS and SASEGT. The CDR3 is 13 amino acids. Trimming took 6 bases from V and 4 from J, leaving 12 bases between them. The CDR3 spells CASRGLRGYGYTF. The CDR3 coding sequence is TGTGCCAGCAGGGGGTTGCGGGGCTATGGCTACACCTTC.

This clone was counted between two and nine times. The chain links TRBV29-1 to TRBJ1-2; the D is unclear. The CDR3 spans 13 residues. V lost 7 bases, J lost 0 bases, and 12 bases lay in between. From germline, CDR1 is SQVTM and CDR2 ANQGSEA. CDR3 DNA: TGCAGCGACGACAACACGGCTAACTATGGCTACACCTTC. Translating it yields CSDDNTANYGYTF.

The rearrangement links TRBV5-1 to TRBJ2-1; 9 positions match TRBD2. The CDR3 sequence is 14 residues long. CDR1 is SGHRS and CDR2 is YFSETQ in the germline V gene. J was trimmed by 3 bases and V by 4 bases; bases with no gene match: 2. Here the CDR3 reads CASSAGGFYNEQFF. CDR3 sequence (DNA): TGCGCCAGCAGCGCGGGGGGGTTCTACAATGAGCAGTTCTTC.

This clone has a handful of counts. The rearrangement joins TRBV30 to TRBJ1-5; no reliable D call. Per the germline V gene, CDR1 is GTSNPN and CDR2 is SVGIG (reference sequence). Trimming took 2 bases from V and 9 from J, leaving 11 bases between them. The CDR3 length is 12 residues. Here the CDR3 reads CAWSPQAGPQHF. The CDR3 region has the DNA TGTGCCTGGAGTCCTCAGGCCGGGCCCCAGCATTTT.

This sequence joins TRBV15 and TRBJ2-5; the D call may be TRBD1 or TRBD2 (5 bases each). Matching the DNA end better, TRBJ2-7 makes the J call doubtful. The length of the CDR3 is 15 residues. CDR1 is LNHNV and CDR2 is YYDKDF in the germline V gene (reference sequence). CDR3 bases: TGTGCCACCAGCCCAAAACCACGGGGCCGCCACGAGCAGTACTTC. It yields the protein CATSPKPRGRHEQYF.

The CDR3 DNA is TGTGCCAGCAGTGAAGCCCCGGTGGAGGGAGGGTTCACAGATACGCAGTATTTT. Translating it yields CASSEAPVEGGFTDTQYF. J is TRBJ2-3 and V is TRBV6-1, with 7 nucleotides matching TRBD2. The V gene end was trimmed by 0 bases and the J gene end by 2 bases; junction bases not matched to a gene: 11. The CDR3 has 18 amino acids. Germline CDR1 MNHNS, CDR2 SASEGT.

This clone was detected once. The V and J genes are TRBV29-1 and TRBJ2-7; 14 bases fit TRBD2. The CDR3 is 14 amino acids. V lost 6 bases, J lost 2 bases, and 3 bases stayed unmatched. Germline loops: CDR1 SQVTM, CDR2 ANQGSEA. CDR3 in amino acids: CSVGLAGGTYEQYF. CDR3 sequence (DNA): TGCAGCGTCGGACTAGCGGGAGGCACCTACGAGCAGTACTTC.

The chain carries TRBV2 and TRBJ2-3, with no clear D. CDR1 and CDR2 (germline): SNHLY, FYNNEI. Trimming took 7 bases from V and 2 from J, leaving 10 bases between them. The CDR3 extends over 13 amino acids. The CDR3 protein is CASKDGNTDTQYF. In DNA, the CDR3 is TGTGCCAGCAAGGACGGTAACACAGATACGCAGTATTTT.

The chain carries TRBV6-6 and TRBJ2-7; no clear D. This CDR3 contains 13 residues. Germline loops: CDR1 MNHNY, CDR2 SVGAGI (reference sequence). V was clipped by 8 bases and J by 3 bases, with 14 bases between them. The CDR3 DNA sequence: TGTGCCAGCCATCCGTCGCAGAGCTACGAGCAGTACTTC. It yields the protein CASHPSQSYEQYF.

The chain links TRBV18 to TRBJ1-3; a weak D match, TRBD1 (5 bases). CDR1 is KGHSH, CDR2 LQKENI, per germline. CDR3 size: 15 residues. V was trimmed by 6 bases and J by 2 bases, leaving 14 bases between them. The CDR3 nucleotides are TGTGCCAGCTCGCCTCAGGGATCGGCTGGAAACACCATATATTTT. It encodes CASSPQGSAGNTIYF.

The rearrangement links TRBV5-1 to TRBJ2-5, with 9 bases fitting TRBD2. Germline lookup yields CDR1 SGHRS and CDR2 YFSETQ. V lost 1 base and J lost 1; bases outside the gene matches: 2. The CDR3 has 15 amino acids. CDR3 in amino acids: CASSLQTSGQETQYF. The CDR3 DNA follows: TGCGCCAGCAGCTTGCAGACTAGCGGCCAAGAGACCCAGTACTTC. Based on the CDR3 plus reference TRBV5-1 and TRBJ2-5, the full variable domain is KAGVTQTPRYLIKTRGQQVTLSCSPISGHRSVSWYQQTPGQGLQFLFEYFSETQRNKGNFPGRFSGRQFSNSRSEMNVSTLELGDSALYLCASSLQTSGQETQYFGPGTRLLVL.

V gene TRBV19 combines with J gene TRBJ1-4, with D perhaps matching TRBD1 (6 bases). The CDR3 spans 14 residues. V shed 6 bases and J shed 5 bases, with 13 bases lying between them. Germline V lookup: CDR1 LNHDA, CDR2 SQIVND (reference sequence). The CDR3 DNA sequence: TGTGCCAGTAGAGTAACAGGGCTAAATGAAAAACTGTTTTTT. This encodes CASRVTGLNEKLFF.

The rearrangement links TRBV11-3 to TRBJ1-2; 7 bases line up with TRBD1. The CDR3 contains 12 residues. V lost 5 bases, J lost 8 bases, and 5 bases stayed unmatched. Germline CDR1 SGHNT, CDR2 YENEEA. The CDR3 DNA reads as TGTGCCAGCAGCCAGGGGGGTTTCGGCTACACCTTC. The encoded protein is CASSQGGFGYTF.

This chain joins TRBV5-4 and TRBJ2-7; D is unclear. Germline V gene sequence: CDR1 SGHNT, CDR2 YYREEE (reference sequence). V was clipped by 6 bases and J by 6 bases, with 16 bases between them. The CDR3 consists of 13 residues. CDR3 residues: CASTTESDGEQYF. The CDR3 region has the DNA TGTGCCAGCACCACCGAATCGGACGGCGAGCAGTACTTC.

V and J are TRBV28 and TRBJ1-2; a weak D match, TRBD1 (5 bases). Germline loops: CDR1 MDHEN, CDR2 SYDVKM. The ends were cut back, 7 bases at V and 4 bases at J, with 16 bases in the middle. This CDR3 has 14 residues. In DNA, the CDR3 is TGTGCCAGCACCCACCCGCGGGGCCTCTATGGCTACACCTTC. Translated: CASTHPRGLYGYTF.

The chain couples TRBV2 to TRBJ2-6; 12 nucleotides line up with TRBD2. In germline, CDR1 is SNHLY, CDR2 FYNNEI. Unmatched junction bases numbered 6, after V lost 6 bases and J lost 0 bases. The CDR3 covers 18 residues. CDR3 nucleotide sequence: TGTGCCAGCAGCGGAGGACTAGCGGGACACTCTGGGGCCAACGTCCTGACTTTC. It specifies CASSGGLAGHSGANVLTF. The whole variable domain, filled in from reference TRBV2 and TRBJ2-6, reads EPEVTQTPSHQVTQMGQEVILRCVPISNHLYFYWYRQILGQKVEFLVSFYNNEISEKSEIFDDQFSVERPDGSNFTLKIRSTKLEDSAMYFCASSGGLAGHSGANVLTFGAGSRLTVL.

The V call is TRBV5-1, the J call TRBJ1-4, with TRBD1 matching 7 bases. This CDR3 is built from 15 residues. The V gene's germline CDR1 is SGHRS and CDR2 YFSETQ. The V segment lost 0 bases and the J segment 8 bases; nucleotides outside the gene matches: 7. For the CDR3, the DNA is TGCGCCAGCAGCTTGGTAGGACAGGTGGGCGAAAAACTGTTTTTT. Translated, it gives CASSLVGQVGEKLFF.

V and J are TRBV2 and TRBJ1-2, with a weak D call TRBD1 (6 bases). Germline CDR1 reads SNHLY; CDR2 reads FYNNEI. The CDR3 is made up of 15 amino acids. Trimming shortened V by 6 bases and J by 0 bases, and 14 bases separated the two germline ends. The CDR3, as DNA: TGTGCCAGCAGCGTCATTCAGGGGACTAACTATGGCTACACCTTC. Protein: CASSVIQGTNYGYTF.

This clone was found once. The chain employs TRBV4-1 and TRBJ2-2; 12 bases match TRBD2. The germline V gene has CDR1 MGHRA and CDR2 YSYEKL. V lost 1 base to trimming and J lost 4 bases; unmatched junction nucleotides: 4. The CDR3 is 17 residues long. CDR3: CASSQGLAGVTTGELFF. The CDR3 DNA follows: TGCGCCAGCAGCCAAGGACTAGCGGGAGTTACCACCGGGGAGCTGTTTTTT.

In nucleotides, the CDR3 is TGTGCCAGCAGTTGGGGGCCTAGCCCAGGATACGAGCAGTACTTC. Translation: CASSWGPSPGYEQYF. V gene TRBV27 combines with J gene TRBJ2-7; D may be TRBD1 (6 bases). The V gene lost 4 bases and the J gene lost 4 bases, with 17 bases spanning the gap. The CDR3 has 15 amino acids. Germline lookup yields CDR1 MNHEY and CDR2 SMNVEV (reference sequence).

This sequence joins TRBV5-4 and TRBJ2-1, with D possibly TRBD2 on 5 matching bases. CDR3 length: 15 residues. CDR1 and CDR2 (germline): SGHNT, YYREEE (reference sequence). With 0 bases removed from V and 3 bases from J, the gap between germline ends came to 10 bases. The CDR3 region has the DNA TGTGCCAGCAGCTTGGGGGGAACTAGCTACAATGAGCAGTTCTTC. This sequence encodes CASSLGGTSYNEQFF.